This T cell receptor (beta chain) was profiled in a study of T-cell reconstitution after alpha-beta-depleted transplantation in children. TCRbeta library construction was performed incorporating unique molecular identifiers. TCRdb re-derived calls from the PCR reads in MiXCR, one entry per CDR3 protein. In the table there are fewer than 550,000 distinct CDR3 sequences, over 9.5% of which are singletons. Overall study results and limits: After transplant, at about two months, alpha-beta T cells were reportedly derived from several hundred expanded graft clones.

As to this clonotype: Antigen specificity is unknown.

The CDR3 is 15 amino acids. V shed 4 bases and J shed 4 bases, with 20 bases lying between them. Germline values: CDR1 DFQATT, CDR2 SNEGSKA (reference sequence). The chain couples TRBV20-1 to TRBJ2-7; no reliable D call. The sequence came from a female patient aged 2-15 years who had a stem cell transplant for aplastic anemia, so the T cells may come from the graft donor. This specimen consisted of PBMCs, mostly from graft donor cells, obtained 180 days after TCRalphabeta/CD19-depleted stem cell transplant. The CDR3 region is CSAKPTDPFGYEQYF. CDR3 coding DNA: TGCAGTGCTAAGCCCACCGACCCTTTCGGGTACGAGCAGTACTTC.